A single sample gave rise to the 9 T cell receptor beta chains below, sequenced in a study of spatial heterogeneity in lung cancer. MiXCR, run by TCRdb on the 5' RACE reads, gives a single entry per CDR3 protein. The data contain approximately 3,100 distinct CDR3 sequences, roughly 3.5% of them singletons. Time point of the sample: sample taken at primary tumor resection. Sample: lung tissue, taken at surgery. All receptors come from a human donor with early-stage non-small cell lung cancer.

In regard to this clonotype: Little can be read into the size of this beta chain, an off-target read in a library designed for alpha chains. CDR3 region: CATSSGLAGRGGELFF. The CDR3 DNA reads as TGTGCCACCAGCAGTGGTTTGGCGGGGAGAGGCGGGGAGCTGTTTTTT. V is TRBV15 and J is TRBJ2-2, with D perhaps matching TRBD2 (6 bases). Per the germline V gene, CDR1 is LNHNV and CDR2 is YYDKDF (reference sequence). Trimming took 3 bases from V and 7 from J, leaving 18 bases between them. This CDR3 contains 16 residues.

This clonotype was detected many times. Because this beta chain is a stray read in a library intended to capture alpha chains, its abundance should not be given much weight. The chain links TRBV12-3 or TRBV12-4 to TRBJ1-4, with D perhaps matching TRBD1 (6 bases). The CDR3 is 14 residues long. The germline V and J ends were trimmed by 5 bases and 8 bases, with 15 bases remaining between them. The CDR3 region is CASSLQGRMEKLFF. DNA of the CDR3: TGTGCCAGCAGTCTACAGGGTAGAATGGAAAAACTGTTTTTT.

This clonotype is categorized as medium-sized. Within a library made for alpha chains, this beta chain is off target, and its count is uninformative. The CDR3 region is CASTGGGLGTDTQYF. The CDR3 nucleotides read TGCGCCTCCACTGGGGGGGGCCTGGGCACAGATACGCAGTATTTT. This chain uses TRBV10-2 with TRBJ2-3; D may be TRBD2 (7 bases). The CDR3 runs 15 residues. CDR1 is WSHSY and CDR2 is SAAADI in the germline V gene. Trimming took 11 bases from V and 1 from J, leaving 19 bases between them.

This clonotype is medium-sized within its sample. With the library built for alpha chains, this beta chain is off target and its frequency is not meaningful. The chain recombines TRBV4-2 with TRBJ2-5; D is unresolved. Trimming stripped 0 bases from V and 2 bases from J, with 7 bases between. Per the germline V gene, CDR1 is LGHNA and CDR2 is YNFKEQ. The CDR3 consists of 14 residues. The CDR3 loop reads CASSQDSIQETQYF. DNA of the CDR3: TGTGCCAGCAGCCAAGACAGCATTCAAGAGACCCAGTACTTC.

This clonotype is classed as medium-sized. As an off-target read in a library built for alpha chains, this beta chain has a frequency of little significance. The CDR3 DNA sequence: TGTGCCAGCAGTGAGGACAGGACAAACACCGGGGAGCTGTTTTTT. Its translation: CASSEDRTNTGELFF. The rearrangement links TRBV2 to TRBJ2-2; 7 positions match TRBD1. The CDR3 has 15 amino acids. CDR1 SNHLY and CDR2 FYNNEI come from the germline V gene. With 3 bases clipped from V and 2 bases from J, the junction kept 3 bases outside the gene matches.

This clonotype was recorded many times. Because the library targeted alpha chains, this beta chain is an off-target read whose size means little. This rearrangement joins TRBV2 to TRBJ1-4, with D perhaps matching TRBD1 (5 bases). This CDR3 has 13 amino acids. CDR1 and CDR2 (germline): SNHLY, FYNNEI. Trimming stripped 6 bases from V and 8 bases from J, with 13 bases between. The DNA of the CDR3 is TGTGCCAGCAGCCGAGGGAAGGGGGAAAAACTGTTTTTT. Translation gives CASSRGKGEKLFF.

This clonotype counts as medium-sized. A library prepared for alpha chains yielded this beta chain as an off-target read; its size is of little meaning. V and J are TRBV27 and TRBJ2-5, with D hard to call. V was trimmed by 2 bases and J by 1 base, leaving 5 bases between them. The CDR3 contains 13 residues. CDR1 is MNHEY and CDR2 is SMNVEV in the germline V gene (reference sequence). CDR3 in DNA: TGTGCCAGCAGTTTAGCGGTCCAAGAGACCCAGTACTTC. Translated: CASSLAVQETQYF.

This clonotype is medium-sized (0.01 to 0.1%) in the sample. Being off target in a library aimed at alpha chains, this beta chain has a size of little meaning. This CDR3 is CASLRSGANVLTF. In nucleotides, the CDR3 is TGTGCCAGCCTTAGGTCTGGGGCCAACGTCCTGACTTTC. The genes are TRBV12-3 or TRBV12-4 and TRBJ2-6, with no clear D. This CDR3 region has 13 residues. V was shortened by 8 bases and J by 1 base, with 6 bases between the two germline ends.

This clonotype was detected ten times or more. Since the library was made to target alpha chains, this beta chain is a stray read and its abundance is not meaningful. The chain recombines TRBV20-1 with TRBJ2-3, with unresolved D. CDR1 and CDR2 from the germline V gene are DFQATT and SNEGSKA (reference sequence). The CDR3 totals 15 residues. Deletions cut 3 bases from V and 5 bases from J, with 18 bases between. The CDR3 is CSASVGASYVDTQYF. CDR3 DNA sequence: TGCAGTGCTAGCGTAGGAGCTAGTTATGTAGATACGCAGTATTTT.